This T cell receptor (beta chain) was observed in a study of CD8+ T cells in alopecia areata. Sequencing templates came from extracted RNA that was reverse transcribed into cDNA. TCRdb keeps only in-frame clones here, not all; method: immunoSEQ multiplex PCR. The sample records hundreds of thousands of clones, 50% to 65% being singletons. This clone has a handful of counts. Trimming removed 0 bases from V and 7 bases from J; junction bases left unmatched: 1. In germline, CDR1 is KGHSH, CDR2 LQKENI. CDR3 length equals 16 residues. This TCR was recovered from a human donor with alopecia areata. The J gene is TRBJ2-1, the V gene TRBV18, with 15 bases lining up with TRBD2. The sequenced sample was CD4+ T cells sorted from blood, obtained at week 0. The CDR3 region is CASSPPGLAGGNEQFF. In DNA form, the CDR3 reads TGTGCCAGCTCACCACCGGGACTAGCGGGAGGTAATGAGCAGTTCTTC.